The rows below give T cell receptor beta chains drawn from one sample of a study of OX40 agonist ivuxolimab in advanced cancers. The method was immunoSEQ multiplex PCR; TCRdb's version includes in-frame clones alone and lacks a portion of them. This sample has about 80,000 clones; around four fifths occur once, and the top ten carry around 25%. The source was CD4+ or CD8+ T cells sorted from blood, collected in a trial of the OX40 agonist ivuxolimab. The receptors come from an adult with an advanced solid tumor such as melanoma, head and neck, liver or kidney cancer. CDR3s include the opening cysteine and the closing phenylalanine or tryptophan. Each record gives: clone size, J gene, D gene, V gene, CDR3 protein, CDR3 DNA. D genes are given only for firm matches. Some rows have no size entry. The others give once, few or many, or a class for an expanded clone.

few,TRBJ2-6,TRBD1,TRBV4-3,CASSQTPGTGRSGANVLTF,TGCGCCAGCAGCCAGACCCCCGGGACAGGTCGTTCCGGGGCCAACGTCCTGACTTTC
once,TRBJ2-5,TRBD2,TRBV2,CASSEVGRTSGTSVQETQYF,TGTGCCAGCAGTGAAGTAGGGCGAACTAGCGGGACGAGCGTCCAAGAGACCCAGTACTTC
-,TRBJ2-2,TRBD2,TRBV19,CASRVGGGHTGELFF,TGTGCCAGTAGAGTGGGCGGGGGGCACACCGGGGAGCTGTTTTTT
few,TRBJ1-6,TRBD1,TRBV30,CAWSGDRGNSPLHF,TGTGCCTGGAGTGGGGACAGGGGGAATTCACCCCTCCACTTT
-,TRBJ2-7,-,TRBV5-5,CASSVDATYEQYF,TGTGCCAGCAGCGTCGACGCTACCTACGAGCAGTACTTC
-,TRBJ1-5,-,TRBV10-1,CASSESRNRVASHSNQPQHF,TGCGCCAGCAGTGAGTCCCGTAACAGGGTAGCCTCCCATAGCAATCAGCCCCAGCATTTT
-,TRBJ1-1,TRBD1,TRBV2,CASSNSKTGETEAFF,TGTGCCAGCAGCAATAGTAAGACAGGGGAGACTGAAGCTTTCTTT
-,TRBJ2-3,-,TRBV30,CAWIPGSGTWDTQYF,TGTGCCTGGATCCCCGGGAGTGGGACATGGGATACGCAGTATTTT
-,TRBJ2-3,TRBD2,TRBV19,CASSKVAGGGTDTQYF,TGTGCCAGTAGTAAAGTAGCGGGAGGGGGCACAGATACGCAGTATTTT
-,TRBJ2-7,TRBD2,TRBV6-1,CASSGAGTSGRKSYEQYF,TGTGCCAGCAGTGGAGCCGGGACTAGCGGGAGAAAGTCCTACGAGCAGTACTTC
-,TRBJ1-4,-,TRBV21-1,CASSKKQGATNEKLFF,TGTGCCAGCAGCAAAAAACAGGGGGCAACTAATGAAAAACTGTTTTTT
-,TRBJ2-1,TRBD2,TRBV30,CAWSVPLAGANEQFF,TGTGCCTGGAGTGTACCACTAGCGGGAGCAAATGAGCAGTTCTTC
once,TRBJ2-7,-,TRBV19,CASRAGTYSYEQYF,TGTGCCAGCCGTGCCGGGACGTATTCCTACGAGCAGTACTTC
-,TRBJ1-5,-,TRBV5-4,CASSFHDQPQHF,TGTGCCAGCAGCTTCCACGATCAGCCCCAGCATTTT
-,TRBJ2-1,TRBD1,TRBV9,CASSVATTGGQRYNEQFF,TGTGCCAGCAGCGTAGCTACGACAGGGGGCCAACGTTACAATGAGCAGTTCTTC
-,TRBJ1-1,-,TRBV7-9,CASSLFGNTEAFF,TGTGCCAGCAGCTTGTTTGGGAACACTGAAGCTTTCTTT
-,TRBJ1-1,-,TRBV6-1,CASRNRDTEAFF,TGTGCCAGCAGGAACAGGGACACTGAAGCTTTCTTT
-,TRBJ2-7,-,TRBV5-3,CARSLDWNKSYEQYF,TGTGCCAGAAGCTTGGATTGGAACAAATCCTACGAGCAGTACTTC
-,TRBJ1-4,-,TRBV2,CASSENGATNEKLFF,TGTGCCAGCAGTGAGAACGGAGCAACTAATGAAAAACTGTTTTTT
-,TRBJ1-1,TRBD1,TRBV11-2,CASSQDRGLEAFF,TGTGCCAGCAGTCAAGACAGGGGACTGGAAGCTTTCTTT
-,TRBJ2-3,-,TRBV30,CAWSRSGRTDTQYF,TGTGCCTGGAGTAGGAGCGGAAGAACAGATACGCAGTATTTT
-,TRBJ1-5,-,TRBV5-4,CASGQPCNQPQHF,TGTGCCAGCGGGCAGCCATGCAATCAGCCCCAGCATTTT
-,TRBJ2-4,-,TRBV19,CASSAQVSKNIQYF,TGTGCCAGTAGTGCACAGGTATCCAAAAACATTCAGTACTTC
-,TRBJ2-7,-,TRBV19,CASSIGTGIGDEQYF,TGTGCCAGTAGTATAGGTACGGGGATAGGGGACGAGCAGTACTTC
-,TRBJ1-5,-,TRBV28,CASSLDNRGNQPQHF,TGTGCCAGCAGTTTGGACAACAGGGGCAATCAGCCCCAGCATTTT
few,TRBJ2-2,TRBD1,TRBV14,CASSYPTLGTGVNTGELFF,TGTGCCAGCAGCTACCCCACCCTTGGGACAGGGGTTAACACCGGGGAGCTGTTTTTT
-,TRBJ2-1,-,TRBV7-2,CASSRNALIDNEQFF,TGTGCCAGCAGCAGAAATGCCCTGATCGACAATGAGCAGTTCTTC
-,TRBJ1-6,TRBD1,TRBV5-5,CASSLGQGDSPLHF,TGTGCCAGCAGCTTGGGACAGGGGGATTCACCCCTCCACTTT
few,TRBJ1-2,-,TRBV7-9,CASSSPNIGANYGYTF,TGTGCCAGCAGCTCCCCTAATATCGGGGCTAACTATGGCTACACCTTC
many,TRBJ2-7,-,TRBV2,CASSEQSSVAYEQYF,TGTGCCAGCAGTGAACAGTCTAGCGTAGCCTACGAGCAGTACTTC
-,TRBJ1-1,-,TRBV7-6,CASSLARVGQADTEAFF,TGTGCCAGCAGCTTAGCGCGAGTCGGGCAGGCGGACACTGAAGCTTTCTTT
-,TRBJ1-5,TRBD1,TRBV6-5,CASSSHGTGGNQPQHF,TGTGCCAGCAGTTCCCATGGGACAGGGGGCAATCAGCCCCAGCATTTT
-,TRBJ2-2,-,TRBV7-7,CALGGTANTGELFF,TGTGCCTTAGGAGGGACGGCCAACACCGGGGAGCTGTTTTTT
-,TRBJ1-1,-,TRBV6-1,CASALTEMNTEAFF,TGTGCCAGCGCCCTGACAGAAATGAACACTGAAGCTTTCTTT
-,TRBJ2-1,-,TRBV7-7,CASSLGFLPSLPQFF,TGTGCCAGCAGCTTAGGTTTTTTGCCGTCGTTACCCCAGTTCTTC
-,TRBJ1-3,-,TRBV4-1,CASSQGGGGLGNTIYF,TGCGCCAGCAGCCAAGGGGGCGGGGGTTTAGGAAACACCATATATTTT
-,TRBJ2-1,-,TRBV11-3,CASSLGGGGRNEQFF,TGTGCCAGCAGCTTAGGGGGCGGAGGGAGGAATGAGCAGTTCTTC
-,TRBJ1-1,TRBD1,TRBV10-3,CAISGTGGKANTEAFF,TGTGCCATCAGTGGGACAGGGGGGAAGGCGAACACTGAAGCTTTCTTT
-,TRBJ2-3,TRBD2,TRBV11-2,CASSLLSGGAGDTQYF,TGTGCCAGCAGCTTGCTTAGCGGGGGGGCAGGGGATACGCAGTATTTT